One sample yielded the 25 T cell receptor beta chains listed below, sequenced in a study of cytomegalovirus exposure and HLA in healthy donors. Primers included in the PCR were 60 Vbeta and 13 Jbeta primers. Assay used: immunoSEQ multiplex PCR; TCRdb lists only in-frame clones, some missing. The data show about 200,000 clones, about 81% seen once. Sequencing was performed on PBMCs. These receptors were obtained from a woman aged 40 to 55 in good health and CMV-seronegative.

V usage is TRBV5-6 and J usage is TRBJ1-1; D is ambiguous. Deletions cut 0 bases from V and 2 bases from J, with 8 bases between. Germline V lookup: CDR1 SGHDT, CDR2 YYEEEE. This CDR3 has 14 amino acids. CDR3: CASSLVQLNTEAFF. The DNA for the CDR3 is TGTGCCAGCAGCTTGGTGCAGTTAAACACTGAAGCTTTCTTT.

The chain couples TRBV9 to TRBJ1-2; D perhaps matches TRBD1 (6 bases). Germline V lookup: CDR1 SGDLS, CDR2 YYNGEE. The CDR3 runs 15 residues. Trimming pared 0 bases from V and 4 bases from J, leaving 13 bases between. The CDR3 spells CASSVGTASIYGYTF. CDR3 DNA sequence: TGTGCCAGCAGCGTAGGGACAGCCTCCATCTATGGCTACACCTTC. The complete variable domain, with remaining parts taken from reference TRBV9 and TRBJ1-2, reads DSGVTQTPKHLITATGQRVTLRCSPRSGDLSVYWYQQSLDQGLQFLIQYYNGEERAKGNILERFSAQQFPDLHSELNLSSLELGDSALYFCASSVGTASIYGYTFGSGTRLTVV.

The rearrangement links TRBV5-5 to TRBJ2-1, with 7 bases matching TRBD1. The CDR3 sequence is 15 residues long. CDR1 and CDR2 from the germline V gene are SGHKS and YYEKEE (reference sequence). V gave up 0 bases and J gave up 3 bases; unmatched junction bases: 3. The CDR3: CASSLGTGFYNEQFF. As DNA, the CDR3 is TGTGCCAGCAGCTTGGGGACAGGATTCTACAATGAGCAGTTCTTC.

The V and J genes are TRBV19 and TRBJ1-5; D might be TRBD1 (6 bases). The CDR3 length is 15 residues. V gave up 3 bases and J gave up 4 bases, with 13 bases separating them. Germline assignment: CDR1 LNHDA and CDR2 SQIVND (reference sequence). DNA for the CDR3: TGTGCCAGTAGTATCGGGTGGGGGCTTAATCAGCCCCAGCATTTT. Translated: CASSIGWGLNQPQHF.

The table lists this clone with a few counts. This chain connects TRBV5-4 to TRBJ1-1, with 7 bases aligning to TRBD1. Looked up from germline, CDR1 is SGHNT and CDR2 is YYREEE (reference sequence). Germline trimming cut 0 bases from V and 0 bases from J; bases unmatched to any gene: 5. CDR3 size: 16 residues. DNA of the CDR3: TGTGCCAGCAGCTTGGGACAGGGCCCTTTGAACACTGAAGCTTTCTTT. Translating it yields CASSLGQGPLNTEAFF.

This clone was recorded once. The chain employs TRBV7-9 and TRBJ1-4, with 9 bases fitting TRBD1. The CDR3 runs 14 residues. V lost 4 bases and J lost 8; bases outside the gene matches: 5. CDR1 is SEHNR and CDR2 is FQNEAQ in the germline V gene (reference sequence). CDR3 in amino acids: CASSYTGGEEKLFF. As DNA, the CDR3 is TGTGCCAGCAGCTATACAGGGGGCGAAGAAAAACTGTTTTTT.

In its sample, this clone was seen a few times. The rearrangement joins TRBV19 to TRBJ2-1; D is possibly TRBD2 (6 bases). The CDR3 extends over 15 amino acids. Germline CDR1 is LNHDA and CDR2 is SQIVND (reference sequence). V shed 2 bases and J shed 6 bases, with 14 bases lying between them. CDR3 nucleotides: TGTGCCAGTAGTATAACGCGGGGATCAGGCAATGAGCAGTTCTTC. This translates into CASSITRGSGNEQFF.

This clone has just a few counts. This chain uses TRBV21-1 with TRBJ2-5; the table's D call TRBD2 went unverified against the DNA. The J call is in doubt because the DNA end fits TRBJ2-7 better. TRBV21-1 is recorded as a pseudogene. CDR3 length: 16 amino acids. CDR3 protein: CASSKGGTRTRDEQYF. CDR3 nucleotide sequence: TGTGCCAGCAGCAAAGGGGGGACCCGAACGCGGGACGAGCAGTACTTC.

The DNA for the CDR3 is TGTGCCAGCACCGTTGTAGTCGATCAGCCCCAGCATTTT. This gives the protein CASTVVVDQPQHF. The chain combines TRBV28 with TRBJ1-5; D gene unclear. From germline, CDR1 is MDHEN and CDR2 SYDVKM. Trimming removed 7 bases at V and 5 bases at J, with 12 bases between. The CDR3 runs to 13 residues.

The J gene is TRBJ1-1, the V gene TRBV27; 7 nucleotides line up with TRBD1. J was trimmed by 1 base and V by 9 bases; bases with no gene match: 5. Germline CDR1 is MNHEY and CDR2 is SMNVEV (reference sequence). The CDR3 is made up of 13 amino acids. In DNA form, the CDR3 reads TGTGCCAGTAGGGGGCTTACGAACACTGAAGCTTTCTTT. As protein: CASRGLTNTEAFF.

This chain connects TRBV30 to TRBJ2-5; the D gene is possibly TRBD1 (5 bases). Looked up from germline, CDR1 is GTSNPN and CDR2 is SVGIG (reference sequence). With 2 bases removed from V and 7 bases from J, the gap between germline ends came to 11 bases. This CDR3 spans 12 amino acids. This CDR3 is CAWSTVRGTQYF. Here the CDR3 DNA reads TGTGCCTGGAGTACGGTTAGGGGGACCCAGTACTTC.

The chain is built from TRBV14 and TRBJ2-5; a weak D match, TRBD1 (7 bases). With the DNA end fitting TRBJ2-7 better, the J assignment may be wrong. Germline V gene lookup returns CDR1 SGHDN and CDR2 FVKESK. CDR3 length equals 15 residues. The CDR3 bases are TGTGCCAGCAGCCCCTACAGGGGACTCTCCTACGAGCAGTACTTC. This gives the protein CASSPYRGLSYEQYF.

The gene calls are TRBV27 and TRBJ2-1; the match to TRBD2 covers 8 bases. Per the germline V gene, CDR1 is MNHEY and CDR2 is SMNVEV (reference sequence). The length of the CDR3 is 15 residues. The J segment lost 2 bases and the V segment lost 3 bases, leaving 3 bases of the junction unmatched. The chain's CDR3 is CASSFLAGTYNEQFF. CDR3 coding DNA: TGTGCCAGCAGTTTTTTAGCGGGGACCTACAATGAGCAGTTCTTC.

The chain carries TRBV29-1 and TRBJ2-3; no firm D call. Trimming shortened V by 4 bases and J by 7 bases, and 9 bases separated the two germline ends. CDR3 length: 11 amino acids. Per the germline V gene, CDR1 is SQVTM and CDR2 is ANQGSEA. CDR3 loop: CSVATHHTQYF. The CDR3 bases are TGCAGCGTTGCAACACATCATACGCAGTATTTT.

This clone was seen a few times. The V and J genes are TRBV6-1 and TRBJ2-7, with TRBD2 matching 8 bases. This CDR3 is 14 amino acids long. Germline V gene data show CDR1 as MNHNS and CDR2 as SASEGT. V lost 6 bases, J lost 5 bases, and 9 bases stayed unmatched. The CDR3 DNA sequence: TGTGCCAGCAGAGCCCCCGGGACTAGAAACGAGCAGTACTTC. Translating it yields CASRAPGTRNEQYF.

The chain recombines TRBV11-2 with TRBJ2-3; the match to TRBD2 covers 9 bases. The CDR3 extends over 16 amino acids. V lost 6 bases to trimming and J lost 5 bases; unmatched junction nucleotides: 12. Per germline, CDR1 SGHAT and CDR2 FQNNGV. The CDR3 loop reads CASRPISGSLIDTQYF. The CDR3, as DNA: TGTGCCAGCAGGCCAATTAGCGGGAGCCTGATAGATACGCAGTATTTT. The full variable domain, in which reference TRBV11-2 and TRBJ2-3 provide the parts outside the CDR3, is EAGVAQSPRYKIIEKRQSVAFWCNPISGHATLYWYQQILGQGPKLLIQFQNNGVVDDSQLPKDRFSAERLKGVDSTLKIQPAKLEDSAVYLCASRPISGSLIDTQYFGPGTRLTVL.

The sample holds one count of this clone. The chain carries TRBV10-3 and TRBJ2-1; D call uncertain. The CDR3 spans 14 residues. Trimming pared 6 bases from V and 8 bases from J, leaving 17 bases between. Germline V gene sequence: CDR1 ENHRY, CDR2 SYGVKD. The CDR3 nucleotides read TGTGCCATCAGAATTCAGGCCTTCACTGATGAGCAGTTCTTC. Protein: CAIRIQAFTDEQFF.

The CDR3 region is CASSSSGTGSGEQYF. As DNA, the CDR3 is TGTGCCAGCAGTTCATCCGGGACAGGGTCGGGCGAGCAGTACTTC. The chain carries TRBV6-6 and TRBJ2-7; TRBD1 aligns across 9 bases. The CDR3 has 15 residues. CDR1 and CDR2 from the germline V gene are MNHNY and SVGAGI (reference sequence). Losses at the gene ends were 4 bases for V and 6 bases for J; bases not matched to a gene: 10.

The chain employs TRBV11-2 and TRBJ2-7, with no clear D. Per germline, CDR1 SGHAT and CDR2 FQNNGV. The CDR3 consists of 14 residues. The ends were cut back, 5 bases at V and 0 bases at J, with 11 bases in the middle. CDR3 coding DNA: TGTGCCAGCAGCCCCGATAGGAGCTCCTACGAGCAGTACTTC. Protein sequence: CASSPDRSSYEQYF.

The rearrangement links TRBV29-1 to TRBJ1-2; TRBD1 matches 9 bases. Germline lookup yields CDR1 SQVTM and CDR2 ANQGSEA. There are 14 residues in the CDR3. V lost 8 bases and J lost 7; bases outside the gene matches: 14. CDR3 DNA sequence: TGCAGCTCGAAGTCACCGGGGACAGGGCTTGGCTACACCTTC. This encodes CSSKSPGTGLGYTF.

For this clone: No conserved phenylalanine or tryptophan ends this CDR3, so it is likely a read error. CDR3 sequence: CGGQSILTNYGYTL. The DNA for the CDR3 is TGTGGAGGACAGTCTATCCTAACTAACTATGGCTACACCCTC. The V gene is TRBV2, the J gene TRBJ1-2; TRBD1 might be the D (6 bases). Germline V gene lookup returns CDR1 SNHLY and CDR2 FYNNEI. The CDR3 runs 14 residues.

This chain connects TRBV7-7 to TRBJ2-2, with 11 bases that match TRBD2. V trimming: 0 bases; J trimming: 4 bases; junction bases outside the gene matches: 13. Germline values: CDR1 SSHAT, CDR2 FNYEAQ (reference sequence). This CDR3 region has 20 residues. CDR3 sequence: CASSLAPPSDSGRVTGELFF. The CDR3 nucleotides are TGTGCCAGCAGCTTAGCCCCCCCTTCAGATAGCGGGAGGGTCACCGGGGAGCTGTTTTTT.

CDR3 nucleotides: TGCGCCAGCAGCCAAGACCTCCGGAGGGACAGGGGAATAAGGCCCCAGCATTTT. Amino acid sequence: CASSQDLRRDRGIRPQHF. The chain links TRBV4-1 to TRBJ1-5; 10 nucleotides align to TRBD1. Germline assignment: CDR1 MGHRA and CDR2 YSYEKL. This CDR3 comprises 18 residues. V lost 0 bases to trimming and J lost 9 bases; unmatched junction nucleotides: 14.

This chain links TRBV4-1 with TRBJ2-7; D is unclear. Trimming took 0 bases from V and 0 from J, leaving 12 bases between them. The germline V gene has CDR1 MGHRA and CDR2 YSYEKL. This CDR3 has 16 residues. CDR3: CASSQDLTIASYEQYF. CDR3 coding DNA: TGCGCCAGCAGCCAAGATCTCACCATAGCCTCCTACGAGCAGTACTTC.

The CDR3 DNA is TGTGCCAGCCATGGCGGGGGCGACGAGCAGTACTTC. This codes for CASHGGGDEQYF. This chain uses TRBV7-9 with TRBJ2-7; the D gene is possibly TRBD2 (7 bases). Germline V lookup: CDR1 SEHNR, CDR2 FQNEAQ (reference sequence). V was trimmed by 8 bases and J by 5 bases, leaving 13 bases between them. The CDR3 covers 12 residues.